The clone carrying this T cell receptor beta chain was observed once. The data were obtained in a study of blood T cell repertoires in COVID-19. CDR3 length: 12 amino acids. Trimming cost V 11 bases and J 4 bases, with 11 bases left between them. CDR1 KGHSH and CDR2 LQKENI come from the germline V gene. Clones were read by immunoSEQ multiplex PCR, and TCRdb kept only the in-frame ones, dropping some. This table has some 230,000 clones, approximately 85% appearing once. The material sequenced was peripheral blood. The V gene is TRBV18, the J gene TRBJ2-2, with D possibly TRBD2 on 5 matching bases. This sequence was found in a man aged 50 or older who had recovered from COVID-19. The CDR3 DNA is TGTGCCGAGAGGGTCGGCACCGGGGAGCTGTTTTTT. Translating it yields CAERVGTGELFF.